The 26 T cell receptor beta chains listed next were all sequenced from one sample in a study of CD8 T cells in ankylosing spondylitis. Each CDR3 protein gets one entry after TCRdb re-called the 5' RACE reads with MiXCR. The data show about 280,000 distinct CDR3 sequences, 15% to 20% seen once. The specimen was blood, either unsorted or a sorted T cell fraction (not recorded which). The receptor source for this set is a male donor with ankylosing spondylitis or in good health (not recorded which).

This clonotype was seen only a few times. The chain couples TRBV12-3 or TRBV12-4 to TRBJ2-7, with 7 bases lining up with TRBD1. V was pared by 4 bases and J by 2 bases, with 2 bases of the junction left unmatched. The CDR3 totals 13 residues. The CDR3 reads CASSWTGPYEQYV. For the CDR3, the DNA is TGTGCCAGCAGTTGGACAGGCCCCTACGAGCAGTACGTC.

This clonotype showed up just a few times. This rearrangement joins TRBV28 to TRBJ2-1, with 10 bases fitting TRBD2. The CDR3 consists of 15 residues. Germline CDR1 MDHEN, CDR2 SYDVKM. With V trimmed by 3 bases and J by 7 bases, 6 bases remained unmatched. The CDR3 DNA reads TGTGCCAGCAGTTTGTCACTAGCGGGGACTAATGAGCAGTTCTTC. Encoded protein: CASSLSLAGTNEQFF.

Comment on this clonotype: A clone one base away is much larger, so this may be a read error. The chain carries TRBV5-1 and TRBJ2-1, with D uncertain. Deletions cut 5 bases from V and 0 bases from J, with 12 bases between. Per the germline V gene, CDR1 is SGHRS and CDR2 is YFSETQ. This CDR3 has 15 residues. This CDR3 reads CASSSATRSYNEQFF. CDR3 DNA sequence: TGCGCCAGCAGTTCGGCGACCCGCTCCTACAATGAGCAGTTCTTC.

This chain uses TRBV10-3 with TRBJ2-7; no firm D call. The V gene's germline CDR1 is ENHRY and CDR2 SYGVKD. This CDR3 region has 14 residues. V lost 0 bases and J 1 base, leaving 7 bases between the germline ends. CDR3 nucleotide sequence: TGTGCCATCAGTGAGTCTGGTGATTCCTACGAGCAGTACGTC. This sequence encodes CAISESGDSYEQYV.

The genes are TRBV6-1 and TRBJ2-7; 8 bases are shared with TRBD2. Trimming at V came to 4 bases and at J to 2 bases, leaving 4 bases not matched to a gene. There are 14 residues in the CDR3. The V gene's germline CDR1 is MNHNS and CDR2 SASEGT. CDR3 in DNA: TGTGCCAGCAGTGTCTCAGCGGGAGCCTACGAGCAGTACGTC. It yields the protein CASSVSAGAYEQYV.

This clonotype was observed many times. This chain connects TRBV12-3 or TRBV12-4 to TRBJ1-3, with D possibly TRBD1 on 6 matching bases. This CDR3 has 14 residues. V was shortened by 6 bases and J by 4 bases, with 13 bases between the two germline ends. The CDR3 loop reads CASSPTGLGNTIYF. The CDR3 DNA reads TGTGCCAGCAGCCCAACAGGGTTGGGAAACACCATATATTTT.

The chain combines TRBV3-1 with TRBJ2-3; no firm D call. V lost 1 base to trimming and J lost 0 bases, with 5 bases between them. CDR1 is LGHDT and CDR2 is YNNKEL in the germline V gene (reference sequence). The CDR3 covers 14 residues. The CDR3 protein is CASSQAQSTDTQYF. The CDR3 DNA follows: TGTGCCAGCAGCCAAGCACAAAGCACAGATACGCAGTATTTT.

In this sample, this clonotype turned up many times. The V gene is TRBV9, the J gene TRBJ2-1; D unresolved. The germline V gene encodes CDR1 SGDLS and CDR2 YYNGEE. The V end lost 7 bases, the J end lost 5 bases, and 19 bases lay between the germline ends. The CDR3 is made up of 15 amino acids. CDR3 bases: TGTGCCAGCGGCCCCCCGTATGGGCCGAACAATGAGCAGTTCTTC. Translating it yields CASGPPYGPNNEQFF.

The gene calls are TRBV9 and TRBJ1-1; D remains unclear. The CDR3 sequence is 12 residues long. Germline-derived CDR1 and CDR2 are SGDLS and YYNGEE. Between the trimmed V and J ends, which lost 4 bases and 3 bases, there was a span of 7 bases. CDR3 region: CASSTRDTEAFF. DNA for the CDR3: TGTGCCAGCAGCACTAGGGACACTGAAGCTTTCTTT.

This chain connects TRBV3-1 to TRBJ2-3; D is uncertain. The CDR3 runs to 12 residues. Germline V gene data show CDR1 as LGHDT and CDR2 as YNNKEL (reference sequence). V was pared by 4 bases and J by 5 bases, with 7 bases between. The CDR3 region is CASSPFGDTQYF. For the CDR3, the DNA is TGTGCCAGCAGCCCTTTCGGAGATACGCAGTATTTT.

This clonotype has just a few counts. This chain links TRBV10-3 with TRBJ2-7, with D perhaps matching TRBD2 (5 bases). CDR3 length equals 12 residues. V lost 9 bases and J lost 6, with 15 bases in between. In germline, CDR1 is ENHRY, CDR2 SYGVKD. In nucleotides, the CDR3 is TGTGCCATTAGAGGGAACTCGGGCGAGCAGTACGTC. This translates into CAIRGNSGEQYV.

This clonotype has just a few counts. V usage is TRBV20-1 and J usage is TRBJ1-6; tentative D call: TRBD1 (6 bases). V lost 0 bases to trimming and J lost 9 bases, with 9 bases between them. CDR3 length equals 13 residues. The germline V gene has CDR1 DFQATT and CDR2 SNEGSKA (reference sequence). The CDR3 DNA is TGCAGTGCTAGAGAAGGGACAACTTCACCCCTCCACTTT. This gives the protein CSAREGTTSPLHF.

This clonotype appeared a few times. The chain joins TRBV2 to TRBJ2-1; unclear D gene. Germline CDR1 is SNHLY and CDR2 is FYNNEI. The CDR3 totals 14 residues. V was clipped by 6 bases and J by 7 bases, with 16 bases between them. The CDR3 DNA sequence: TGTGCCAGCAGAAAAGACCCGGGTACGAATGAGCAGTTCTTC. As protein: CASRKDPGTNEQFF.

In its sample, this clonotype was seen many times. The chain couples TRBV3-1 to TRBJ2-3, with TRBD2 matching over 9 bases. After removal of 4 bases from V and 4 bases from J, the junction contained 6 bases not matched to a gene. CDR3 size: 15 residues. Germline assignment: CDR1 LGHDT and CDR2 YNNKEL (reference sequence). As DNA, the CDR3 is TGTGCCAGCAGCCCGAGCCTAGCGGGACCAGATACGCAGTATTTT. Protein sequence: CASSPSLAGPDTQYF.

This clonotype was counted a few times. This sequence joins TRBV5-1 and TRBJ2-2, with 8 bases aligning to TRBD2. Per the germline V gene, CDR1 is SGHRS and CDR2 is YFSETQ. After removal of 4 bases from V and 5 bases from J, the junction contained 7 bases not matched to a gene. The CDR3 loop spans 15 amino acids. CDR3 residues: CASSPGGTRTGELFF. CDR3 nucleotides: TGCGCCAGCAGCCCAGGTGGGACTAGGACCGGGGAGCTGTTTTTT.

This clonotype was counted between two and nine times. The genes are TRBV3-1 and TRBJ2-1; 7 bases fit TRBD2. CDR3 length equals 14 residues. The germline gives CDR1 LGHDT, CDR2 YNNKEL (reference sequence). The V and J ends lost 0 bases and 10 bases, in that order; junction bases with no gene match: 6. The CDR3 nucleotides are TGTGCCAGCAGCCAAGAACCCAGCGGGACCGAGCAGTTCTTC. It specifies CASSQEPSGTEQFF.

This chain uses TRBV5-1 with TRBJ1-4; D unclear. Germline V gene lookup returns CDR1 SGHRS and CDR2 YFSETQ. Trimming left V 0 bases short and J 0 bases short, with 12 bases between. This CDR3 is built from 17 residues. The CDR3 here is CASSLEPGDTTNEKLFF. The CDR3, as DNA: TGCGCCAGCAGCTTGGAACCGGGAGATACAACTAATGAAAAACTGTTTTTT.

This clonotype was seen a few times. The chain is built from TRBV6-2 or TRBV6-3 and TRBJ1-6; D gene ambiguous. From germline, CDR1 is MNHEY and CDR2 SVGEGT. This CDR3 has 12 residues. V lost 3 bases to trimming and J lost 7 bases, with 4 bases between them. DNA of the CDR3: TGTGCCAGCAGTTATCCGAATTCACCCCTCCACTTT. It yields the protein CASSYPNSPLHF.

V and J are TRBV5-5 and TRBJ2-4; possible D gene TRBD1, 6 bases. This CDR3 region has 16 residues. V was clipped by 2 bases and J by 1 base, with 13 bases between them. Looked up from germline, CDR1 is SGHKS and CDR2 is YYEKEE (reference sequence). This chain's CDR3 is CASSFVGAPAKNIQYF. DNA of the CDR3: TGTGCCAGCAGCTTTGTGGGGGCGCCGGCCAAAAACATTCAGTACTTC.

V is TRBV28 and J is TRBJ2-7; D is tentatively TRBD1 or TRBD2 (6 bases each). Trimming left V 3 bases short and J 4 bases short, with 25 bases between. The CDR3 contains 18 residues. Germline V gives CDR1 MDHEN, CDR2 SYDVKM. The CDR3 nucleotides read TGTGCCAGCAGTTTCCCCCTGCCAGACAGGTGGGAGGTATACGAGCAGTACGTC. Translation: CASSFPLPDRWEVYEQYV.

V is TRBV12-3 or TRBV12-4 and J is TRBJ1-5, with no clear D. This CDR3 spans 14 amino acids. V shed 4 bases and J shed 3 bases, with 10 bases lying between them. The CDR3 nucleotides read TGTGCCAGCAGTTATCACAGTGTCAATCAGCCCCAGCATTTT. This sequence encodes CASSYHSVNQPQHF.

This clonotype has a single count. The chain carries TRBV7-9 and TRBJ2-3, with D possibly TRBD2 on 7 matching bases. Deletions cut 3 bases from V and 2 bases from J, with 12 bases between. Germline lookup yields CDR1 SEHNR and CDR2 FQNEAQ (reference sequence). This CDR3 has 15 amino acids. CDR3 amino acids: CASSFSGGPTDTQYF. In DNA, the CDR3 is TGTGCCAGCAGCTTCTCCGGGGGGCCCACAGATACGCAGTATTTT.

This sequence joins TRBV10-3 and TRBJ2-1; tentatively, D is TRBD2 (5 bases). CDR1 and CDR2 from the germline V gene are ENHRY and SYGVKD. V was cut by 3 bases and J by 3 bases, with 15 bases left in between. This CDR3 has 16 residues. CDR3 DNA sequence: TGTGCCATCAGTGAACGCCGGGGTCTCAACTACAATGAGCAGTTCTTC. Amino acids: CAISERRGLNYNEQFF.

The V and J genes are TRBV12-2 and TRBJ2-7; the D call TRBD2 from the table was never checked on the DNA. TRBV12-2 is a pseudogene segment. The CDR3 runs 16 residues. In nucleotides, the CDR3 is TGTGCAAGTCGCTTAGTGGGAGGGTTCAAAACCTACGAGCAGTACGTC. This translates into CASRLVGGFKTYEQYV.

The genes are TRBV9 and TRBJ1-2; 8 bases agree with TRBD1. With V trimmed by 6 bases and J by 4 bases, 5 bases remained unmatched. The CDR3 has 13 amino acids. Germline V lookup: CDR1 SGDLS, CDR2 YYNGEE. CDR3 loop: CASTKTGVYGYTF. In DNA form, the CDR3 reads TGTGCCAGCACCAAGACAGGGGTCTATGGCTACACCTTC.

This chain uses TRBV5-5 with TRBJ2-7; no firm D call. The CDR3 consists of 14 residues. With 0 bases removed from V and 2 bases from J, the gap between germline ends came to 9 bases. In germline, CDR1 is SGHKS, CDR2 YYEKEE (reference sequence). In DNA, the CDR3 is TGTGCCAGCAGCTTGGGTGTGGGAACCTACGAGCAGTACGTC. This translates into CASSLGVGTYEQYV.